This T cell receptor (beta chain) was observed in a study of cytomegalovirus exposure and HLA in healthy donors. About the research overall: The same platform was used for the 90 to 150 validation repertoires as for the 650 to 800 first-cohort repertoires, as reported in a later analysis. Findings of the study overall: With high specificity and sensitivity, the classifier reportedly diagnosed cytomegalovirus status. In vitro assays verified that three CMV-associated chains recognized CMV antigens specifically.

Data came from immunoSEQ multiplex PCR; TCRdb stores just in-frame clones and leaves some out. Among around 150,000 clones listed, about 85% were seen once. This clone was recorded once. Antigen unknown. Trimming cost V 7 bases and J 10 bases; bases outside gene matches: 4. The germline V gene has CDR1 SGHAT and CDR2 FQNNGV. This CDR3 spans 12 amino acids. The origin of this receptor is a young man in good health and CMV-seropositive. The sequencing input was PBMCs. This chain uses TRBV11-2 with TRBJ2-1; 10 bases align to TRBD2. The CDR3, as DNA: TGTGCCAGCACTAGCGGGGGCTCCGAGCAGTTCTTC. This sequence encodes CASTSGGSEQFF.